This TCR beta chain was recovered during a study of shared clonotypes between healthy human individuals. Findings of the study overall: Donor scarcity curtailed the genetic and exposure-history diversity represented herein.

Concerning this clone: As yet, its antigen is unknown.

This CDR3 comprises 16 residues. Germline V gene lookup returns CDR1 SGHTA and CDR2 FQGTGA. Trimming took 5 bases from V and 0 from J; bases not matched to a gene: 6. Profiling relied on immunoSEQ multiplex PCR, and the TCRdb table lists in-frame clones only, not all of them. The data hold roughly 2.2 million clones, with approximately 95% observed a single time. The chain joins TRBV7-3 to TRBJ1-1; 10 bases agree with TRBD1. This sequence originates from a man younger than 35 in good health. Some clones in this sample may be carry-over from other donors' samples. Sequencing was performed on naive CD4+ T cells from PBMCs. Subset of the sample: CD45RA+ positively selected. The CDR3 sequence: CASSLGQGGMNTEAFF. In DNA form, the CDR3 reads TGTGCCAGCAGCCTAGGACAGGGGGGCATGAACACTGAAGCTTTCTTT.